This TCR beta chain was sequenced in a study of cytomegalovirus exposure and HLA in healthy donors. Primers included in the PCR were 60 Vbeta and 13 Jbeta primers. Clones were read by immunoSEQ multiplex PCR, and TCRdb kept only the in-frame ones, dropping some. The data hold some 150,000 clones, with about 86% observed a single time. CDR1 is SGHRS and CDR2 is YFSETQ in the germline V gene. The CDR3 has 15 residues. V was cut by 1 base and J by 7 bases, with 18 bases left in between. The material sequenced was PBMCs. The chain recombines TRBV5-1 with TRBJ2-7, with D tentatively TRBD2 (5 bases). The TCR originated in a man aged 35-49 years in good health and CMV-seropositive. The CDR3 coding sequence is TGCGCCAGCAGCTTGAATATGGAACGACGGAGGGAGCAGTACTTC. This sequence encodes CASSLNMERRREQYF.